The 27 T cell receptor beta chains given below trace back to one sample, sequenced in a study of blood T cell repertoires in COVID-19. Assay: immunoSEQ multiplex PCR; the TCRdb copy retains only in-frame clones and omits some. The data contain more than 200,000 clones, about 88% of them singletons. The specimen sequenced was PBMCs or T cells enriched from blood (not recorded which). These receptors were obtained from a woman between 45 and 65 years old who had recovered from COVID-19.

This chain links TRBV28 with TRBJ2-7; TRBD1 matches 8 bases. The CDR3 consists of 14 residues. Germline V gene sequence: CDR1 MDHEN, CDR2 SYDVKM. With 5 bases clipped from V and 6 bases from J, the junction kept 9 bases outside the gene matches. For the CDR3, the DNA is TGTGCCAGCAGTGAACGGGACAGGCGTCGCGAGCAGTACTTC. This sequence encodes CASSERDRRREQYF.

In this sample, this clone turned up a few times. The chain carries TRBV5-1 and TRBJ2-3; 10 bases match TRBD1. V lost 3 bases and J lost 0; bases outside the gene matches: 4. The CDR3 is made up of 16 amino acids. Germline assignment: CDR1 SGHRS and CDR2 YFSETQ. CDR3 nucleotide sequence: TGCGCCAGCAGCTCAGACAGGGGGCGCAGCACAGATACGCAGTATTTT. Protein sequence: CASSSDRGRSTDTQYF.

The rearrangement links TRBV18 to TRBJ1-1, with D perhaps matching TRBD1 (5 bases). Trimming removed 2 bases at V and 1 base at J, with 8 bases between. Germline-derived CDR1 and CDR2 are KGHSH and LQKENI. The length of the CDR3 is 14 residues. The CDR3 region has the DNA TGTGCCAGCTCACCAATAACAGGGAACACTGAAGCTTTCTTT. It codes for CASSPITGNTEAFF.

This clone was seen a few times. The J gene is TRBJ2-7, the V gene TRBV19; D is undetermined. The germline V gene has CDR1 LNHDA and CDR2 SQIVND (reference sequence). Trimming left V 4 bases short and J 7 bases short, with 14 bases between. The CDR3 is made up of 13 amino acids. This chain's CDR3 is CASSSQASLEQYF. The CDR3 DNA reads TGTGCCAGTAGTAGCCAGGCGAGCCTGGAGCAGTACTTC. The full variable domain, rest sourced from reference TRBV19 and TRBJ2-7, is DGGITQSPKYLFRKEGQNVTLSCEQNLNHDAMYWYRQDPGQGLRLIYYSQIVNDFQKGDIAEGYSVSREKKESFPLTVTSAQKNPTAFYLCASSSQASLEQYFGPGTRLTVT.

Only one count was recorded for this clone. The chain joins TRBV29-1 to TRBJ1-2; D ambiguous. Germline lookup yields CDR1 SQVTM and CDR2 ANQGSEA. The CDR3 runs to 13 residues. The V end lost 6 bases, the J end lost 5 bases, and 16 bases lay between the germline ends. The CDR3 sequence: CSVYSGSGYGYTF. CDR3 sequence (DNA): TGCAGCGTCTACAGCGGCTCGGGGTATGGCTACACCTTC. Together with reference TRBV29-1 and TRBJ1-2, the CDR3 gives the full variable domain: SAVISQKPSRDICQRGTSLTIQCQVDSQVTMMFWYRQQPGQSLTLIATANQGSEATYESGFVIDKFPISRPNLTFSTLTVSNMSPEDSSIYLCSVYSGSGYGYTFGSGTRLTVV.

The chain employs TRBV20-1 and TRBJ2-7, with D maybe TRBD1 (5 bases). Trimming took 6 bases from V and 5 from J, leaving 23 bases between them. Germline CDR1 is DFQATT and CDR2 is SNEGSKA (reference sequence). The CDR3 loop spans 15 amino acids. The chain's CDR3 is CSASTTPDTSHEQYF. The CDR3 nucleotides are TGCAGTGCCAGTACCACCCCGGACACGTCCCACGAGCAGTACTTC.

J is TRBJ2-3 and V is TRBV11-2, with D unresolved. The germline CDR1 and CDR2 sequences are SGHAT and FQNNGV. The ends were cut back, 0 bases at V and 4 bases at J, with 8 bases in the middle. The CDR3 is 14 amino acids. Here the CDR3 DNA reads TGTGCCAGCAGCTTAGATCCGGGTTCAGATACGCAGTATTTT. Its translation: CASSLDPGSDTQYF.

The genes are TRBV29-1 and TRBJ2-3; perhaps TRBD1 as D (6 bases). The CDR3 has 14 residues. Trimming shortened V by 4 bases and J by 0 bases, and 11 bases separated the two germline ends. CDR1 and CDR2 from the germline V gene are SQVTM and ANQGSEA. DNA for the CDR3: TGCAGCGTTGCAGGGGCGAGTAGCACAGATACGCAGTATTTT. It translates to CSVAGASSTDTQYF.

This rearrangement joins TRBV19 to TRBJ2-3, with D perhaps matching TRBD2 (5 bases). CDR1 is LNHDA, CDR2 SQIVND, per germline (reference sequence). The V gene lost 10 bases and the J gene lost 6 bases, with 20 bases spanning the gap. The CDR3 covers 14 residues. The CDR3 nucleotides are TGTGCCACAGCCCGGAACCCACTAGGGGATACGCAGTATTTT. Translated: CATARNPLGDTQYF.

This sequence joins TRBV10-3 and TRBJ2-7; the D is unclear. The V gene lost 3 bases and the J gene lost 4 bases, with 10 bases spanning the gap. CDR3 size: 13 residues. Germline CDR1 and CDR2: ENHRY and SYGVKD. The DNA for the CDR3 is TGTGCCATCAGTGAACACAGAAATTACGAGCAGTACTTC. Protein: CAISEHRNYEQYF.

The rearrangement links TRBV7-2 to TRBJ1-3; D gene ambiguous. This CDR3 has 13 residues. CDR1 SGHTA and CDR2 FQGNSA come from the germline V gene. Trimming pared 1 base from V and 8 bases from J, leaving 9 bases between. CDR3 nucleotide sequence: TGTGCCAGCAGCTTAGACCAGAGGGACACCATATATTTT. Its protein is CASSLDQRDTIYF.

V gene TRBV7-8 combines with J gene TRBJ1-5; 10 positions agree with TRBD1. CDR1 is SGHVS and CDR2 is FQNEAQ in the germline V gene. The CDR3 loop spans 15 amino acids. The V segment lost 4 bases and the J segment 9 bases; nucleotides outside the gene matches: 9. The CDR3 coding sequence is TGTGCCAGCAGCTCGGGACAGGGGAATGAGCGGCCCCAGCATTTT. Encoded protein: CASSSGQGNERPQHF.

The V gene is TRBV6-1, the J gene TRBJ2-7; 14 bases map to TRBD2. CDR1 and CDR2 (germline): MNHNS, SASEGT. The CDR3 contains 18 residues. V lost 4 bases and J lost 2; bases outside the gene matches: 10. The CDR3 loop is CASSARLAGGWAAYEQYF. The CDR3 DNA sequence: TGTGCCAGCAGTGCGAGACTAGCGGGAGGGTGGGCTGCCTACGAGCAGTACTTC.

This rearrangement joins TRBV5-1 to TRBJ1-1; 8 nucleotides align to TRBD1. Germline CDR1 is SGHRS and CDR2 is YFSETQ. The V segment lost 5 bases and the J segment 2 bases; nucleotides outside the gene matches: 11. The CDR3 is made up of 16 amino acids. The CDR3 protein is CASRARGDRINTEAFF. In DNA, the CDR3 is TGCGCCAGCAGGGCGAGGGGGGACAGGATTAACACTGAAGCTTTCTTT.

This sequence joins TRBV19 and TRBJ1-5, with D possibly being TRBD1 (6 bases). V lost 5 bases and J 5 bases, leaving 13 bases between the germline ends. CDR3 length: 14 amino acids. From germline, CDR1 is LNHDA and CDR2 SQIVND (reference sequence). CDR3 protein: CASSGRGWDQPQHF. The CDR3 DNA follows: TGTGCCAGTAGTGGCAGGGGCTGGGATCAGCCCCAGCATTTT. The variable domain in full, completed from reference TRBV19 and TRBJ1-5, reads DGGITQSPKYLFRKEGQNVTLSCEQNLNHDAMYWYRQDPGQGLRLIYYSQIVNDFQKGDIAEGYSVSREKKESFPLTVTSAQKNPTAFYLCASSGRGWDQPQHFGDGTRLSIL.

The J gene is TRBJ2-1, the V gene TRBV20-1; the D is unclear. V lost 3 bases, J lost 2 bases, and 14 bases lay in between. The CDR3 covers 15 residues. Germline CDR1 reads DFQATT; CDR2 reads SNEGSKA (reference sequence). CDR3 loop: CSASLVSTPYNEQFF. In nucleotides, the CDR3 is TGCAGTGCTAGTTTGGTCAGTACGCCCTACAATGAGCAGTTCTTC.

V gene TRBV9 combines with J gene TRBJ2-1, with 10 bases identical to TRBD2. The CDR3 spans 16 residues. The germline V gene has CDR1 SGDLS and CDR2 YYNGEE. V gave up 3 bases and J gave up 6 bases; unmatched junction bases: 9. The DNA of the CDR3 is TGTGCCAGCAGCGCCCTCGGACTAGCGGTCGTCAATGAGCAGTTCTTC. It translates to CASSALGLAVVNEQFF.

The chain joins TRBV4-1 to TRBJ2-1; TRBD2 agrees at 9 bases. This CDR3 has 16 residues. Germline V CDR1 and CDR2: MGHRA, YSYEKL. Unmatched junction bases numbered 9, after V lost 1 base and J lost 8 bases. CDR3 loop: CASSQGRGLAFYEQFF. In nucleotides, the CDR3 is TGCGCCAGCAGCCAAGGACGGGGACTAGCATTCTATGAGCAGTTCTTC.

This clone was found a few times. The chain joins TRBV6-1 to TRBJ2-3, with D possibly TRBD1 on 5 matching bases. V lost 2 bases, J lost 8 bases, and 20 bases lay in between. The CDR3 is 16 amino acids. Germline CDR1 MNHNS, CDR2 SASEGT. CDR3 residues: CASSENRVDSPGTQYF. CDR3 DNA sequence: TGTGCCAGCAGTGAAAACCGAGTCGACAGCCCGGGTACGCAGTATTTT.

This clone was recorded a few times. This sample also contains other DNA sequences that code for the same CDR3. The chain is built from TRBV7-3 and TRBJ1-4; a possible D gene is TRBD1 (5 bases). This CDR3 is 13 amino acids long. The germline V and J ends were trimmed by 1 base and 8 bases, with 8 bases remaining between them. CDR1 is SGHTA, CDR2 FQGTGA, per germline. CDR3 region: CASSLRRGEKLFF. The DNA of the CDR3 is TGTGCCAGCAGCTTAAGAAGGGGCGAAAAACTGTTTTTT.

This chain joins TRBV7-2 and TRBJ2-7; D is undetermined. The CDR3 is 14 amino acids. V lost 5 bases to trimming and J lost 6 bases, with 17 bases between them. CDR1 SGHTA and CDR2 FQGNSA come from the germline V gene. CDR3 region: CASSRALTIGEQYF. CDR3 bases: TGTGCCAGCAGCCGCGCCCTTACGATCGGCGAGCAGTACTTC.

The chain couples TRBV27 to TRBJ2-1, with a tentative D call TRBD1 (6 bases). The CDR3 is 12 amino acids. V was trimmed by 6 bases and J by 9 bases, leaving 12 bases between them. From germline, CDR1 is MNHEY and CDR2 SMNVEV (reference sequence). The CDR3 reads CASSFRGGEQFF. In DNA form, the CDR3 reads TGTGCCAGCAGCTTCAGGGGCGGTGAGCAGTTCTTC.

The V call is TRBV4-3, the J call TRBJ2-2; D uncertain. V lost 0 bases, J lost 0 bases, and 14 bases lay in between. The CDR3 is 18 residues long. Germline V gene sequence: CDR1 LGHNA, CDR2 YSLEER. CDR3 protein: CASSQDIQLSANTGELFF. The CDR3 bases are TGCGCCAGCAGCCAAGATATACAGCTGTCCGCGAACACCGGGGAGCTGTTTTTT.

J is TRBJ1-2 and V is TRBV6-5; 8 bases match TRBD1. This CDR3 has 15 residues. V lost 2 bases and J lost 7; bases outside the gene matches: 9. CDR1 and CDR2 from the germline V gene are MNHEY and SVGAGI. CDR3 residues: CASSYALAGGSGYTF. In nucleotides, the CDR3 is TGTGCCAGCAGTTACGCCCTAGCAGGGGGCAGTGGCTACACCTTC.

This chain joins TRBV18 and TRBJ1-5; D not certain. Trimming removed 3 bases at V and 5 bases at J, with 8 bases between. This CDR3 spans 13 amino acids. The V gene's germline CDR1 is KGHSH and CDR2 LQKENI. As DNA, the CDR3 is TGTGCCAGCTCACCGAACGGGGATCAGCCCCAGCATTTT. It translates to CASSPNGDQPQHF. Full variable domain (remainder filled in from reference TRBV18 and TRBJ1-5): NAGVMQNPRHLVRRRGQEARLRCSPMKGHSHVYWYRQLPEEGLKFMVYLQKENIIDESGMPKERFSAEFPKEGPSILRIQQVVRGDSAAYFCASSPNGDQPQHFGDGTRLSIL.

This clone was recorded at least ten times. The rearrangement uses TRBV7-9 and TRBJ2-7, with a possible D match to TRBD2 (7 bases). V lost 0 bases and J 5 bases, leaving 17 bases between the germline ends. The V gene's germline CDR1 is SEHNR and CDR2 FQNEAQ (reference sequence). This CDR3 contains 16 residues. In nucleotides, the CDR3 is TGTGCCAGCAGCTTAGCGGGGGAGGGGGTGAAGGACGAGCAGTACTTC. Protein product: CASSLAGEGVKDEQYF.

The chain links TRBV6-5 to TRBJ1-5; D possibly corresponds to TRBD1 (6 bases). V was pared by 6 bases and J by 7 bases, with 13 bases between. The V gene's germline CDR1 is MNHEY and CDR2 SVGAGI. The CDR3 covers 13 residues. The chain's CDR3 is CASRLTGSQPQHF. CDR3 DNA: TGTGCCAGCAGACTTACAGGGAGCCAGCCCCAGCATTTT.